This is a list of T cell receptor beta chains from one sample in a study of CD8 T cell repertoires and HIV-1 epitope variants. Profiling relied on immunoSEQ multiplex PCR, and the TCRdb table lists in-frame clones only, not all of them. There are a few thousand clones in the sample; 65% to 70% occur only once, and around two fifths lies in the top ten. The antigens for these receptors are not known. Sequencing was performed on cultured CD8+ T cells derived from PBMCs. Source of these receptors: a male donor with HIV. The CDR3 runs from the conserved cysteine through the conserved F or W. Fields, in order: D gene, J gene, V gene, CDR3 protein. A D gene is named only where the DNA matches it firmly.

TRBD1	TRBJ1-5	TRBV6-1	CASREIDREKNQPQHF
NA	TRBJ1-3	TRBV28	CASRGPGQLSGNTIYF
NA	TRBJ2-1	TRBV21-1	CASSPRHEQFF
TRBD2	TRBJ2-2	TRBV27	CARKLAGRNTGELFF
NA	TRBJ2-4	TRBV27	CASSLGPNPQNIQYF
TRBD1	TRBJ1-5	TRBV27	CASSLGTGGNQPQHF
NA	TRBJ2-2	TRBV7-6	CASSPRVTNTGELFF
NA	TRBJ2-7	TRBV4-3	CASSPGVGAYEQYF
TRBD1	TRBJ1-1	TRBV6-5	CASSWGTGRTEAFF
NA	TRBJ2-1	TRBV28	CASKDSSYNEQFF
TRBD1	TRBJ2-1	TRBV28	CASRRTGQGASYNEQFF
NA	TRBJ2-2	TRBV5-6	CASSLGGRGTGGLFF
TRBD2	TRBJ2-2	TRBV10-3	CAISGRLAGEGGELFF
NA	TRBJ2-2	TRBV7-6	CASSLEPKGRNTGELFF
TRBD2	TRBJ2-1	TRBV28	CASSLGGVEQFF
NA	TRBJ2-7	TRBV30	CAWGLATLQYF
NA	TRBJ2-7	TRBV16	CASSPPVEGAGYEQYF
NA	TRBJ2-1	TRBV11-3	CASSLDPGEQFF
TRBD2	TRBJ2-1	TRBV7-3	CASSLVAGGQGEQFF
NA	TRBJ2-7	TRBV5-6	CASSLAGTGAEQYF
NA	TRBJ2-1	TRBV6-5	CASSYDSSLNEQFF
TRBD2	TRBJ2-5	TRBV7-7	CASRAGTSGFNIQETQYF
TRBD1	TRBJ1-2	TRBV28	CASSFPGQGRYGYTF
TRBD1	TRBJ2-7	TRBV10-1	CASSPTGLTYYEQYF
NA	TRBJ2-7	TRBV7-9	CASGTRVYEQYF
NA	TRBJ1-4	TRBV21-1	CASRDSLF
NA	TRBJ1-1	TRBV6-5	CASSYDVKGANTEAFF
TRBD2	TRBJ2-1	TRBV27	CASSLLAGENEQFF
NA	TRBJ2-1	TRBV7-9	CASLPTGLQYNEQFF
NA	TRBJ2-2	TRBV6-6	CASSYVDPANTGELFF
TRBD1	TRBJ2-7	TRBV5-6	CASSLADRGGYEQYF
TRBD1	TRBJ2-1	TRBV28	CASSTWDRGSYNEQFF
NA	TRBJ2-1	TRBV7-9	CASSGLNEQFF
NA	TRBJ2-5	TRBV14	CASSQVRGRGTQYF
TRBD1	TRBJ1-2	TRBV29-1	CSVESGTGGIYGYTF
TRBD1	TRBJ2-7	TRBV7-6	CASSLGQYLREQYF
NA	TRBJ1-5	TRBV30	CAWSPGNQPQHF
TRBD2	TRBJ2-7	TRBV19	CASSIRLAGIYEQYF
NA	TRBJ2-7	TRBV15	CATSRAGTGDEQCF
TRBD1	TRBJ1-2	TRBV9	CASTREGARGYGYTF
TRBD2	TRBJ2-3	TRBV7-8	CASSPALAGGPDTQYF
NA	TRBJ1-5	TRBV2	CASSVGQSEPQHF
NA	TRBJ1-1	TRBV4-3	CASSQDFVGGTEAFF
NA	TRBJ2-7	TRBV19	CASSEDYNYEQYF
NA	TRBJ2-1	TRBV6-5	CASRQGWLDEQFF
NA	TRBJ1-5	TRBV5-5	CASSLDLNQPQHF
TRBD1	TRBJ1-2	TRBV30	CAPTGGSFYGYTF
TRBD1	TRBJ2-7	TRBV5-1	CASSRGQGPYEQYF
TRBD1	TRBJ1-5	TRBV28	CASSLQSGGGSQPQHF
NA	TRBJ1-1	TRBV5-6	CASSVTPTQGNTEAFF
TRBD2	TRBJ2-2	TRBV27	CASSSTTTSGNNTGELFF
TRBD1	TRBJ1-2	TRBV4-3	CASSQVDRGDYGYTF